This T cell receptor (beta chain) came from a study of beta chain features in type 1 diabetes. The wider study: Age, gender and cell yields were alike across patients and healthy donors. Findings of the study overall: In type 1 diabetes patients, VDJ junctions had fewer insertions; deletions at these junctions were more frequent. Sequencing from cDNA could over-represent high-TCR-expressing cells. Type 1 diabetes patients had moderately but significantly shorter TCRB CDR3s in all four CD4+ subsets.

CDR3 size: 12 residues. In regard to this clone: Its antigen is unknown.

Reverse transcribing all isolated RNA meant expressed TCRB transcripts were sequenced. Sequenced by immunoSEQ multiplex PCR; TCRdb stores in-frame clones only, minus some. The sample lists approximately 260,000 clones; around 20% were seen once. The sequence derives from a woman aged 40-49 years with type 1 diabetes. Sequenced: naive CD4+ T cells from blood. V and J are TRBV21-1 and TRBJ2-5; TRBD2 is taken as the D call from the table, unchecked against the DNA. TRBV21-1 is a known pseudogene. The CDR3 coding sequence is TGTGCCAGCTCGGTGCGGCAGGAGACCCAGTACTTC. Encoded protein: CASSVRQETQYF.